The entry below gives a single T cell receptor (beta chain) sequence along with its context. Germline CDR1 is SGDLS and CDR2 is YYNGEE. With V trimmed by 4 bases and J by 5 bases, 8 bases remained unmatched. This CDR3 contains 15 residues. This sample is part of a study of blood T cell repertoires in COVID-19. Study information: From the United States, Italy and Spain came samples of acute and convalescent COVID-19. Sources were T cells, B-cell-depleted T cells, or PBMCs; the material itself was cDNA or gDNA.

Profiled with immunoSEQ multiplex PCR; TCRdb holds only in-frame clones, not every one. Here the sample spans roughly 300,000 clones, 83% being singletons. The TCR sequence derives from a woman aged 50 to 60 who had recovered from COVID-19. This chain links TRBV9 with TRBJ1-4; TRBD1 matches at 7 bases. The source material was peripheral blood. The CDR3 here is CASSLGTALNEKLFF. CDR3 DNA sequence: TGTGCCAGCAGCCTAGGGACAGCCCTAAATGAAAAACTGTTTTTT.